This T cell receptor beta chain was sequenced for a study of cytomegalovirus exposure and HLA in healthy donors. In the study overall: There were some 120 million unique TCR beta sequences, drawn from approximately 180 million T cells, in an earlier analysis. A preliminary data release comprised around 85 million unique TCRs obtained from HLA-typed donors.

Both 60 Vbeta primers and 13 Jbeta primers went into the PCR. TCRdb's table, derived via immunoSEQ multiplex PCR, lists solely in-frame clones and lacks some. The sample holds 95,000 to 100,000 clones, roughly 70% seen once. Likely unrecorded immune exposures existed in these nominally healthy donors. Material for sequencing was PBMCs. The sequence was collected from a male donor in good health and CMV-seronegative.

The CDR3 DNA is TGCAGTGCTAGCGGAGGCTACGAGCAGTACTTC. It codes for CSASGGYEQYF. The rearrangement joins TRBV20-1 to TRBJ2-7, with D perhaps matching TRBD2 (5 bases). V lost 3 bases and J lost 3, with 6 bases in between. Germline V gene sequence: CDR1 DFQATT, CDR2 SNEGSKA (reference sequence). CDR3 length equals 11 residues.